These 20 T cell receptor beta chains were all obtained from the same sample, sequenced in a study of long-term antiretroviral therapy in people with HIV. An immunoSEQ assay, version v3.0, was performed at survey level. Profiled with immunoSEQ multiplex PCR; TCRdb holds only in-frame clones, not every one. This table has roughly 25,000 clones, 75% to 85% appearing once. Sequencing was performed on unsorted PBMCs, taken 3 years after starting antiretroviral therapy. The receptors here all came from a man in his forties or fifties with HIV.

This chain connects TRBV27 to TRBJ1-1; D possibly corresponds to TRBD1 (5 bases). Germline V CDR1 and CDR2: MNHEY, SMNVEV (reference sequence). V shed 0 bases and J shed 4 bases, with 9 bases lying between them. This CDR3 is 14 amino acids long. The CDR3 spells CASSLSVRGTEAFF. The DNA for the CDR3 is TGTGCCAGCAGTTTATCGGTAAGGGGCACTGAAGCTTTCTTT.

The chain joins TRBV7-9 to TRBJ1-4, with 7 bases identical to TRBD1. The V and J ends lost 3 bases and 7 bases, in that order; junction bases with no gene match: 5. CDR3 length: 14 residues. Germline CDR1 and CDR2: SEHNR and FQNEAQ (reference sequence). This CDR3 reads CASSFDRASEKLFF. CDR3 nucleotide sequence: TGTGCCAGCAGCTTCGACAGGGCAAGTGAAAAACTGTTTTTT.

The V and J genes are TRBV19 and TRBJ1-5, with a weak D call TRBD1 (6 bases). The germline V gene has CDR1 LNHDA and CDR2 SQIVND (reference sequence). The CDR3 extends over 16 amino acids. V gave up 2 bases and J gave up 4 bases, with 15 bases separating them. The CDR3 is CASSIIAGTPNQPQHF. The CDR3 coding sequence is TGTGCCAGTAGTATAATCGCCGGGACACCAAATCAGCCCCAGCATTTT.

This clone appeared a few times. The chain uses TRBV2 and TRBJ1-1; TRBD1 is a possible D gene (5 bases). The germline CDR1 and CDR2 sequences are SNHLY and FYNNEI. Trimming cost V 6 bases and J 9 bases, with 11 bases left between them. The CDR3 covers 11 residues. CDR3: CASRRGGKAFF. CDR3 nucleotides: TGTGCCAGCAGGAGGGGCGGGAAAGCTTTCTTT.

The chain is built from TRBV7-2 and TRBJ1-5, with TRBD1 matching over 8 bases. Germline V CDR1 and CDR2: SGHTA, FQGNSA. This CDR3 contains 15 residues. V shed 3 bases and J 6 bases; nucleotides not matched to a gene: 7. CDR3 region: CASSLYRGVSQPQHF. The CDR3 region has the DNA TGTGCCAGCAGCTTGTACAGGGGGGTCTCTCAGCCCCAGCATTTT. The complete variable domain, with remaining parts taken from reference TRBV7-2 and TRBJ1-5, reads GAGVSQSPSNKVTEKGKDVELRCDPISGHTALYWYRQSLGQGLEFLIYFQGNSAPDKSGLPSDRFSAERTGGSVSTLTIQRTQQEDSAVYLCASSLYRGVSQPQHFGDGTRLSIL.

In nucleotides, the CDR3 is TGTGCCAGTAGTACTTGGGACAGGGAATATAGCAATCAGCCCCAGCATTTT. Translation gives CASSTWDREYSNQPQHF. V usage is TRBV19 and J usage is TRBJ1-5, with 9 positions matching TRBD1. Losses at the gene ends were 4 bases for V and 0 bases for J; bases not matched to a gene: 7. Germline CDR1 LNHDA, CDR2 SQIVND (reference sequence). The CDR3 is 17 residues long.

J is TRBJ1-5 and V is TRBV27; no clear D gene. The germline V gene encodes CDR1 MNHEY and CDR2 SMNVEV (reference sequence). The CDR3 runs 16 residues. Trimming took 5 bases from V and 2 from J, leaving 16 bases between them. CDR3 amino acids: CASSPKAGYGNQPQHF. The CDR3 coding sequence is TGTGCCAGCAGTCCTAAGGCGGGCTACGGCAATCAGCCCCAGCATTTT.

The chain combines TRBV11-2 with TRBJ2-2; 10 bases align to TRBD1. With 5 bases clipped from V and 7 bases from J, the junction kept 13 bases outside the gene matches. The CDR3 sequence is 17 residues long. Looked up from germline, CDR1 is SGHAT and CDR2 is FQNNGV. CDR3 in amino acids: CASSLRRTGGQGGELFF. Written as DNA, the CDR3 is TGTGCCAGCAGCCTACGCAGGACAGGGGGACAAGGCGGGGAGCTGTTTTTT.

J is TRBJ1-2 and V is TRBV27; 7 positions agree with TRBD1. The germline gives CDR1 MNHEY, CDR2 SMNVEV (reference sequence). The V segment lost 0 bases and the J segment 4 bases; nucleotides outside the gene matches: 5. The CDR3 covers 15 residues. The CDR3 spells CASSLSGGALYGYTF. The CDR3 coding sequence is TGTGCCAGCAGTTTATCAGGGGGCGCCCTCTATGGCTACACCTTC.

This sequence joins TRBV7-3 and TRBJ2-2; 7 bases map to TRBD1. V was clipped by 5 bases and J by 0 bases; unmatched bases: 9. The germline V gene encodes CDR1 SGHTA and CDR2 FQGTGA. This CDR3 contains 17 residues. For the CDR3, the DNA is TGTGCCAGCAGCCACCCGACCGGGACAGCGAACACCGGGGAGCTGTTTTTT. Amino acid sequence: CASSHPTGTANTGELFF. Combining the CDR3 with reference TRBV7-3 and TRBJ2-2 gives the whole variable domain GAGVSQTPSNKVTEKGKYVELRCDPISGHTALYWYRQSLGQGPEFLIYFQGTGAADDSGLPNDRFFAVRPEGSVSTLKIQRTERGDSAVYLCASSHPTGTANTGELFFGEGSRLTVL.

V usage is TRBV18 and J usage is TRBJ1-1; D unresolved. CDR1 is KGHSH and CDR2 is LQKENI in the germline V gene. The V end was cut by 6 bases, the J end by 6 bases, with 11 bases between. The CDR3 covers 12 residues. CDR3 coding DNA: TGTGCCAGCTCCGCCACACGGTCTGAAGCTTTCTTT. It is translated as CASSATRSEAFF.

This chain links TRBV11-3 with TRBJ1-3; possible D gene TRBD1, 5 bases. The CDR3 consists of 15 residues. In germline, CDR1 is SGHNT, CDR2 YENEEA. V lost 5 bases and J 1 base, leaving 12 bases between the germline ends. As DNA, the CDR3 is TGTGCCAGCAGCCGCAGGGCGGTGTCTGGAAACACCATATATTTT. This encodes CASSRRAVSGNTIYF.

This clone occurred once. The chain uses TRBV29-1 and TRBJ1-2; tentative D call: TRBD1 (5 bases). This CDR3 region has 16 residues. V dropped 1 base and J dropped 3 bases, with 18 bases sitting between them. The germline CDR1 and CDR2 sequences are SQVTM and ANQGSEA. CDR3 in amino acids: CSVEGGFQGRYYGYTF. Written as DNA, the CDR3 is TGCAGCGTTGAAGGGGGGTTCCAGGGCAGATACTATGGCTACACCTTC. Full variable domain (remainder filled in from reference TRBV29-1 and TRBJ1-2): SAVISQKPSRDICQRGTSLTIQCQVDSQVTMMFWYRQQPGQSLTLIATANQGSEATYESGFVIDKFPISRPNLTFSTLTVSNMSPEDSSIYLCSVEGGFQGRYYGYTFGSGTRLTVV.

This clone was picked up a small number of times. The gene calls are TRBV10-2 and TRBJ1-2; 8 bases agree with TRBD1. Trimming removed 8 bases from V and 3 bases from J; junction bases left unmatched: 8. This CDR3 has 14 residues. Germline V gene data show CDR1 as WSHSY and CDR2 as SAAADI. In DNA form, the CDR3 reads TGCGCCAGCGGCGGACAGGGTAAAGACTATGGCTACACCTTC. Amino acid sequence: CASGGQGKDYGYTF.

The CDR3 region is CASSLTGGNNEQFF. The CDR3 coding sequence is TGTGCCAGCAGTTTGACAGGGGGAAACAATGAGCAGTTCTTC. V and J are TRBV28 and TRBJ2-1, with TRBD1 matching over 9 bases. From germline, CDR1 is MDHEN and CDR2 SYDVKM. The ends lost 3 bases at V and 5 bases at J; junction bases unmatched: 2. The CDR3 runs 14 residues.

This chain uses TRBV7-2 with TRBJ2-1; 9 nucleotides agree with TRBD2. CDR3 size: 15 residues. V lost 5 bases to trimming and J lost 3 bases; unmatched junction nucleotides: 5. CDR1 is SGHTA, CDR2 FQGNSA, per germline. The CDR3 spells CASSPGLAYYNEQFF. CDR3 nucleotides: TGTGCCAGCAGCCCCGGACTAGCGTACTACAATGAGCAGTTCTTC.

The chain links TRBV5-1 to TRBJ2-6; 9 bases fit TRBD1. V lost 4 bases to trimming and J lost 0 bases; unmatched junction nucleotides: 8. CDR1 SGHRS and CDR2 YFSETQ come from the germline V gene. The CDR3 is 18 amino acids. In DNA, the CDR3 is TGCGCCAGCAGCGTCGGACAGGGGCTCCTCTCTGGGGCCAACGTCCTGACTTTC. It codes for CASSVGQGLLSGANVLTF.

The rearrangement uses TRBV5-6 and TRBJ2-3, with D perhaps being TRBD1 or TRBD2 (7 bases each). CDR3 length equals 15 residues. V lost 0 bases, J lost 3 bases, and 11 bases lay in between. From germline, CDR1 is SGHDT and CDR2 YYEEEE. In DNA form, the CDR3 reads TGTGCCAGCAGCTTGGGGCAGGGGGGGACAGATACGCAGTATTTT. Its translation: CASSLGQGGTDTQYF.

This clone is classed as medium-sized. The chain carries TRBV19 and TRBJ2-3; D possibly corresponds to TRBD1 (6 bases). Germline V gene sequence: CDR1 LNHDA, CDR2 SQIVND (reference sequence). The CDR3 totals 15 residues. Deletions cut 5 bases from V and 3 bases from J, with 15 bases between. The CDR3 nucleotides read TGTGCCAGTAGTTCTAACAGGGAACTGACAGATACGCAGTATTTT. Translated: CASSSNRELTDTQYF.

This chain uses TRBV30 with TRBJ2-1; D may be TRBD1 (6 bases). This CDR3 has 14 residues. The V end lost 7 bases, the J end lost 0 bases, and 13 bases lay between the germline ends. The germline gives CDR1 GTSNPN, CDR2 SVGIG (reference sequence). This CDR3 reads CASTGRSSYNEQFF. The CDR3 DNA reads as TGTGCCTCGACAGGAAGAAGCTCCTACAATGAGCAGTTCTTC.